These 11 T cell receptor beta chains came from one sample sequenced in a study of T cell repertoires in cytomegalovirus infection. TCRdb passed the reads through MiXCR, listing each CDR3 protein once. The table records some 700,000 distinct CDR3 sequences, less than 40% of them present only once. Sequencing was performed on PBMCs. The receptors were gathered from a human donor in good health (CMV status not recorded). Some clones in this sample may be carry-over from other donors' samples.

The chain carries TRBV7-6 and TRBJ2-2; TRBD2 matches 9 bases. The CDR3 covers 16 residues. CDR1 is SGHVS, CDR2 FNYEAQ, per germline. J was trimmed by 5 bases and V by 3 bases; bases with no gene match: 7. The CDR3 sequence is CASSFNSGGRTGELFF. The DNA for the CDR3 is TGTGCCAGCAGCTTTAATAGCGGGGGAAGGACCGGGGAGCTGTTTTTT.

The chain links TRBV7-2 to TRBJ2-3, with D tentatively TRBD2 (6 bases). The CDR3 is 15 residues long. V dropped 4 bases and J dropped 5 bases, with 16 bases sitting between them. Germline V lookup: CDR1 SGHTA, CDR2 FQGNSA. As DNA, the CDR3 is TGTGCCAGCAGCTCGCGGGACCCTCGGGGAGATACGCAGTATTTT. Amino acids: CASSSRDPRGDTQYF.

The rearrangement links TRBV11-1 to TRBJ2-1, with 7 bases aligning to TRBD2. Germline V gene lookup returns CDR1 SGHAT and CDR2 FQDESV (reference sequence). This CDR3 has 15 residues. V was pared by 1 base and J by 6 bases, with 6 bases of the junction left unmatched. CDR3 coding DNA: TGTGCCAGCAGCTTAGACAGCGGGACCGCCAATGAGCAGTTCTTC. Amino acid sequence: CASSLDSGTANEQFF.

The rearrangement uses TRBV18 and TRBJ1-3, with D uncertain. V dropped 6 bases and J dropped 0 bases, with 9 bases sitting between them. CDR1 KGHSH and CDR2 LQKENI come from the germline V gene. The CDR3 consists of 14 residues. Here the CDR3 reads CASSDGSSGNTIYF. In DNA form, the CDR3 reads TGTGCCAGCTCGGACGGGAGCTCTGGAAACACCATATATTTT.

The chain has TRBV19 and TRBJ1-4; unclear D gene. Germline CDR1 is LNHDA and CDR2 is SQIVND (reference sequence). V was shortened by 7 bases and J by 4 bases, with 13 bases between the two germline ends. The CDR3 covers 14 residues. The CDR3 DNA is TGTGCCAGTACCCCCGCGGAAGTTAATGAAAAACTGTTTTTT. Amino acid sequence: CASTPAEVNEKLFF.

V gene TRBV27 combines with J gene TRBJ1-1; no firm D call. Trimming cost V 6 bases and J 6 bases, with 11 bases left between them. The CDR3 is 12 residues long. Germline-derived CDR1 and CDR2 are MNHEY and SMNVEV (reference sequence). CDR3 protein: CASRSAYAEAFF. CDR3 DNA: TGTGCCAGCAGATCAGCTTACGCTGAAGCTTTCTTT.

The chain couples TRBV7-9 to TRBJ2-7, with a possible D match to TRBD2 (6 bases). V gave up 5 bases and J gave up 3 bases, with 11 bases separating them. Germline assignment: CDR1 SEHNR and CDR2 FQNEAQ (reference sequence). The CDR3 contains 13 residues. The CDR3 spells CASSPGVYYEQYF. CDR3 in DNA: TGTGCCAGCAGCCCGGGAGTGTACTACGAGCAGTACTTC.

The chain is built from TRBV6-5 and TRBJ2-5; 9 bases map to TRBD1. The CDR3 loop spans 16 amino acids. The trim removed 6 bases at V and 2 bases at J, leaving 10 bases unmatched. Germline V lookup: CDR1 MNHEY, CDR2 SVGAGI. Here the CDR3 reads CASSLLPGTGQETQYF. CDR3 in DNA: TGTGCCAGCAGCCTATTGCCTGGGACAGGGCAAGAGACCCAGTACTTC.

The V call is TRBV29-1, the J call TRBJ1-4; D is uncertain. Between the trimmed V and J ends, which lost 7 bases and 2 bases, there was a span of 14 bases. The CDR3 is 14 residues long. Germline V gene lookup returns CDR1 SQVTM and CDR2 ANQGSEA. Written as DNA, the CDR3 is TGCAGCGCCCTCCAGCCAGAGACTAATGAAAAACTGTTTTTT. It encodes CSALQPETNEKLFF.

This clonotype was counted only a few times. V gene TRBV19 combines with J gene TRBJ2-2, with 12 bases fitting TRBD2. V trimming: 8 bases; J trimming: 5 bases; junction bases outside the gene matches: 6. The CDR3 extends over 15 amino acids. Per the germline V gene, CDR1 is LNHDA and CDR2 is SQIVND (reference sequence). The chain's CDR3 is CASEPGLAGTGELFF. The CDR3, as DNA: TGTGCCAGTGAACCAGGACTAGCGGGAACCGGGGAGCTGTTTTTT.

As regards this clonotype: Compared with germline, one end of the junction differs, possibly owing to a read error. The chain combines TRBV28 with TRBJ1-2; weak D call: TRBD1 (6 bases). The CDR3 is made up of 14 amino acids. Germline loops: CDR1 MDHEN, CDR2 SYDVKM. The CDR3 sequence is CARSFEQGFGGYTF. The CDR3 DNA sequence: TGTGCCCGCAGTTTTGAACAGGGCTTCGGGGGCTACACCTTC.